The entry below gives a single TCR beta chain sequence along with its context. Method: immunoSEQ multiplex PCR; TCRdb's copy keeps in-frame clones and lacks some. The data show some 15,000 clones, more than 60% seen once. The data were taken from a study of T cell repertoires in ileal Crohn's disease. This CDR3 is built from 12 residues. In germline, CDR1 is SQVTM, CDR2 ANQGSEA. Trimming cost V 6 bases and J 3 bases, with 11 bases left between them. This sample's time point: neoterminal ileum biopsy at postoperative endoscopy, about 6 months after surgery. Material for sequencing was ileal tissue. The TCR comes from an adult with Crohn's disease. V usage is TRBV29-1 and J usage is TRBJ1-1, with D possibly being TRBD1 (5 bases). The CDR3 DNA is TGCAGCGTCCGGGACCTACACACTGAAGCTTTCTTT. Translating it yields CSVRDLHTEAFF. Looking up the rest from reference TRBV29-1 and TRBJ1-1 gives the full variable domain: SAVISQKPSRDICQRGTSLTIQCQVDSQVTMMFWYRQQPGQSLTLIATANQGSEATYESGFVIDKFPISRPNLTFSTLTVSNMSPEDSSIYLCSVRDLHTEAFFGQGTRLTVV.